A selection of T cell receptor beta chains follows, all from one sample in a study of human T cells and chemical hapten exposure. Using its own MiXCR run on the RACE reads, TCRdb lists one record per CDR3 protein. Here the sample spans roughly 100,000 distinct CDR3 sequences, about 8.8% being singletons. The material sequenced was whole blood. These receptor sequences come from a female donor in good health. Some clones in this sample may be carry-over from other donors' samples. CDR3s include the opening cysteine and the closing phenylalanine or tryptophan. Fields, in order: J gene, V gene, CDR3 protein.

TRBJ2-3	TRBV20-1	CSATVAGVGTDTQYF
TRBJ1-2	TRBV20-1	CSAKDPNYGYTF
TRBJ1-5	TRBV6-2/TRBV6-3	CASSWPGQGQPQHF
TRBJ2-3	TRBV7-9	CASSLLAGQYF
TRBJ2-2	TRBV2	CASSADTGELFF
TRBJ2-4	TRBV7-9	CASSDFLQSIQYF
TRBJ2-3	TRBV3-1	CASSWRDGSDTQYF
TRBJ2-7	TRBV6-2/TRBV6-3	CASSYSAGGTYEQYF
TRBJ2-1	TRBV7-6	CASSPRGRHEQFF
TRBJ1-2	TRBV12-3/TRBV12-4	CASSLETANYGYTF
TRBJ2-1	TRBV28	CASSLGSLRRSSYNEQFF
TRBJ2-7	TRBV25-1	CASSEDHSRGSRYEQYF
TRBJ2-7	TRBV6-5	CASRYPGQGKDEQYF
TRBJ2-1	TRBV29-1	CSVRKDRSIGNNEQFF
TRBJ2-7	TRBV10-3	CAISDRGNGSYEQYF
TRBJ2-3	TRBV7-9	CANRGSADTQYF
TRBJ2-1	TRBV29-1	CSVWAYNEQFF
TRBJ2-1	TRBV7-8	CASSRLQGNEQFF
TRBJ2-7	TRBV28	CASSLSGTSVHEQYF
TRBJ1-1	TRBV27	CASSLSRGIEAFF
TRBJ2-2	TRBV3-1	CASSQVRGSASPGELFF
TRBJ2-7	TRBV7-2	CASSPPFSGTYEQYF
TRBJ2-7	TRBV12-3/TRBV12-4	CASSQTGSHEQYF
TRBJ1-5	TRBV27	CASREGGSNQPQHF
TRBJ2-2	TRBV6-2/TRBV6-3	CASSFGDRNGELFF
TRBJ2-3	TRBV20-1	CSAGRTSGRAGDTQYF
TRBJ1-4	TRBV12-3/TRBV12-4	CASSPDGQLGEKLFF
TRBJ1-2	TRBV6-1	CASSAIQGAFGYTF
TRBJ1-1	TRBV6-8	CASTRRQGITEAFF
TRBJ2-7	TRBV20-1	CSALPPGYEQYF
TRBJ1-1	TRBV6-5	CASSYPTGGRTEAFF
TRBJ1-1	TRBV20-1	CSATQGLNTEAFF
TRBJ2-7	TRBV4-1	CASSSWPDARGKNEQYF
TRBJ1-5	TRBV2	CASGTRGQNNQPQHF
TRBJ1-4	TRBV3-1	CASSQEGGENEKLFF
TRBJ1-5	TRBV28	CASSLRDRDQQPQHF
TRBJ1-1	TRBV5-5	CASSNLVLTQGTEAFF
TRBJ2-2	TRBV5-1	CASSPRGRNTGELFF
TRBJ1-1	TRBV20-1	CSARVRTAGRNTEGTEAFF
TRBJ2-7	TRBV6-5	CASSPRLAGFYEQYF
TRBJ2-7	TRBV29-1	CSVQALAGGLHYEQYF
TRBJ2-1	TRBV7-2	CASRWGGNEQFF
TRBJ1-1	TRBV15	CATSDNRPNTEAFF
TRBJ2-5	TRBV11-2	CASSLGSRGLALETQYF
TRBJ2-7	TRBV12-3/TRBV12-4	CACASGSSYEQYF
TRBJ1-1	TRBV20-1	CSPWAGGPNTEAFF
TRBJ1-1	TRBV28	CASTMGGGNGNTEAFF
TRBJ2-6	TRBV19	CASSMGGSVSGANVLTF
TRBJ2-4	TRBV2	CASSAGVHQKNIQYF